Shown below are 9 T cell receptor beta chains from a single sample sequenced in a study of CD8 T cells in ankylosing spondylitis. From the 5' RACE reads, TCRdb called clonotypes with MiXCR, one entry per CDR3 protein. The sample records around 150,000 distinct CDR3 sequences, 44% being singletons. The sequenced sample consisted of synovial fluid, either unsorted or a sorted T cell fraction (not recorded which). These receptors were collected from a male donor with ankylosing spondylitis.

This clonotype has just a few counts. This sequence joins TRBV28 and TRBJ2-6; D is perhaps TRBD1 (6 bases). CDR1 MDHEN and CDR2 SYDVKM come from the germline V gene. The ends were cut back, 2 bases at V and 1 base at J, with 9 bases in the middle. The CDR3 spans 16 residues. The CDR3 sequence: CASSLGGQSGANVLTF. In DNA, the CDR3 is TGTGCCAGCAGTTTAGGAGGACAGTCTGGGGCCAACGTCCTGACTTTC.

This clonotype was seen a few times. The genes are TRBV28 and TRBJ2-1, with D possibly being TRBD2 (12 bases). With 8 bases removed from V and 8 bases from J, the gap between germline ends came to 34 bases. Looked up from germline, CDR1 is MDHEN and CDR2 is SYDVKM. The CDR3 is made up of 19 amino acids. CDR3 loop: CASSGTGGRLAGAVYEQFF. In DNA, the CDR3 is TGTGCCAGCTCGGGGACAGGGGGAAGACTAGCGGGAGCGGTATATGAGCAGTTCTTC. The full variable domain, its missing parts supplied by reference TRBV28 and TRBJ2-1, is DVKVTQSSRYLVKRTGEKVFLECVQDMDHENMFWYRQDPGLGLRLIYFSYDVKMKEKGDIPEGYSVSREKKERFSLILESASTNQTSMYLCASSGTGGRLAGAVYEQFFGPGTRLTVL.

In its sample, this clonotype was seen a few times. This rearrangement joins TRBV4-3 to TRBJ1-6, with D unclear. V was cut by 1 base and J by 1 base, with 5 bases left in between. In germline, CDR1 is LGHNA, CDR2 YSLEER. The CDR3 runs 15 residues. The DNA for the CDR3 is TGCGCCAGCAGCCAAGCATTGTCCTATAATTCACCCCTCCACTTT. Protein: CASSQALSYNSPLHF.

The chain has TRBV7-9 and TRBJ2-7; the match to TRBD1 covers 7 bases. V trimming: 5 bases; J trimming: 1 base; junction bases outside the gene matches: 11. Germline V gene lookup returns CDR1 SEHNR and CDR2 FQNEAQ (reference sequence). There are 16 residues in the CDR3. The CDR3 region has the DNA TGTGCCAGCAGCCGGGGACAGTCGGGAAGGTCCTACGAGCAGTACTTC. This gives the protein CASSRGQSGRSYEQYF.

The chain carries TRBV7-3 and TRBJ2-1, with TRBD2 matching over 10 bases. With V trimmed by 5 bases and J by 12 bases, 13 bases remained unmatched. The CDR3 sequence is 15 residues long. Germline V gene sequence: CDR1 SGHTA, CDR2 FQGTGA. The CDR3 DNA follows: TGTGCCAGCAGCGTTCTAGCGGGGGACGCCGCGGGGCAGTTCTTC. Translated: CASSVLAGDAAGQFF.

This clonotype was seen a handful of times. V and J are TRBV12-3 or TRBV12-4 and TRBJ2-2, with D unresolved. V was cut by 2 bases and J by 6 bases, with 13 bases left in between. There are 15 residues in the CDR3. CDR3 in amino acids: CASSLQVQRAGELFF. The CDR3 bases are TGTGCCAGCAGTTTACAGGTTCAAAGGGCCGGGGAGCTGTTTTTT.

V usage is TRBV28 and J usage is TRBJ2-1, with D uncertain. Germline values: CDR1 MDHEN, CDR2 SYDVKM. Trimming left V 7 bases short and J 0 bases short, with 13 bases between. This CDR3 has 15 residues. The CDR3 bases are TGTGCCAGCACCCATTTAACTTTCTCCTACAATGAGCAGTTCTTC. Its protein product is CASTHLTFSYNEQFF.

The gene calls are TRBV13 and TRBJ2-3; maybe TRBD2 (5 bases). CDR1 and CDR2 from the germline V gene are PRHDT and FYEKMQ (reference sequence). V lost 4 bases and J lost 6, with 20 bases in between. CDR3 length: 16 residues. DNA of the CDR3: TGTGCCAGCAGCTCCGGACTGCCTCCCATAGCTGATACGCAGTATTTT. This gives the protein CASSSGLPPIADTQYF.

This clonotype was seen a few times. CDR3 sequence reads: CASSQDRVGIADSPLHF. For the CDR3, the DNA is TGCGCCAGCAGCCAAGATCGGGTGGGAATAGCGGATTCACCCCTCCACTTT. The chain has TRBV4-1 and TRBJ1-6; D gene uncertain. Germline V gene lookup returns CDR1 MGHRA and CDR2 YSYEKL. The CDR3 consists of 17 residues. Trimming stripped 0 bases from V and 8 bases from J, with 17 bases between.